The 20 T cell receptor beta chains given below trace back to one sample, sequenced in a study of molecular identifiers for immune sequencing clone quantification (dated by TCRdb to the late 2010s). The library was obtained by PCR. The listed sequencing device is Illumina HiSeq 4000. In-frame beta chains were kept once TCRdb had trimmed the public reads at Q25 with fastp and called clones with MiXCR. Entries that share a CDR3 protein sequence are merged under the most common genes and DNA. In all, the sample holds about 68,000 distinct CDR3 sequences, and 18% of those were seen once. Roughly 1.5% of the sample is held by the ten biggest clonotypes. Sequences were obtained from naive CD8+ T cells from blood, with Jurkat cell RNA spiked in. The cell subset or site label on this specimen signifies: FACS-sorted CD8+CD4-CCR7+CD45RA+ naive T cells. The source of these receptors is a human donor in good health. Some libraries in this study had Jurkat cell RNA spiked in.

Concerning this clonotype: A much larger clonotype is one base distant, so this may be a read error. This chain joins TRBV4-1 and TRBJ2-2; D is tentatively TRBD1 or TRBD2 (5 bases each). Germline V gene sequence: CDR1 MGHRA, CDR2 YSYEKL. The CDR3 contains 14 residues. The CDR3: CASSETGPTGELSF. DNA of the CDR3: TGCGCCAGCAGTGAGACGGGGCCCACCGGGGAGCTGTCTTTT.

V and J are TRBV28 and TRBJ2-7; tentatively, D is TRBD1 or TRBD2 (5 bases each). Germline CDR1 reads MDHEN; CDR2 reads SYDVKM. V lost 6 bases and J 4 bases, leaving 13 bases between the germline ends. CDR3 size: 13 residues. The CDR3 loop is CASRASEGYEQYF. CDR3 bases: TGTGCCAGCAGAGCCTCCGAGGGGTACGAGCAGTACTTC.

The table lists this clonotype with many counts. V and J are TRBV5-4 and TRBJ2-2; no clear D. The CDR3 sequence is 14 residues long. V lost 0 bases to trimming and J lost 5 bases, with 8 bases between them. Looked up from germline, CDR1 is SGHNT and CDR2 is YYREEE (reference sequence). The CDR3 loop reads CASSLAVRTGELFF. CDR3 coding DNA: TGTGCCAGCAGCTTGGCCGTGCGGACCGGGGAGCTGTTTTTT.

Comment on this clonotype: A much larger clone lies one base from this, so it may be a read error. This CDR3 fails to terminate in the conserved phenylalanine or tryptophan, so it likely reflects a read error. This chain connects TRBV7-9 to TRBJ1-1; tentatively, D is TRBD1 (5 bases). The CDR3 totals 13 residues. V was clipped by 6 bases and J by 6 bases, with 14 bases between them. Germline CDR1 and CDR2: SEHNR and FQNEAQ (reference sequence). The CDR3 reads CASRRGAPAEAFS. The CDR3 nucleotides are TGTGCCAGCAGGAGGGGCGCCCCAGCTGAAGCTTTCTCT.

In this sample, this clonotype turned up a few times. The chain has TRBV5-5 and TRBJ2-5, with TRBD1 identical over 9 bases. The CDR3 loop spans 14 amino acids. The germline V gene has CDR1 SGHKS and CDR2 YYEKEE (reference sequence). Trimming took 5 bases from V and 5 from J; bases not matched to a gene: 7. Here the CDR3 reads CASRPGTGWETQYF. Here the CDR3 DNA reads TGTGCCAGCAGACCCGGGACAGGGTGGGAGACCCAGTACTTC.

This clonotype was observed many times. V gene TRBV6-2 or TRBV6-3 combines with J gene TRBJ2-2; D is unclear. Per the germline V gene, CDR1 is MNHEY and CDR2 is SVGEGT. The CDR3 spans 14 residues. V was trimmed by 8 bases and J by 1 base, leaving 11 bases between them. The CDR3 DNA follows: TGTGCCAGCCGGGTTACAAAGAACACCGGGGAGCTGTTTTTT. Residues: CASRVTKNTGELFF.

With regard to this clonotype: A read error may be the cause here, since a much bigger clone is one base away. V usage is TRBV5-1 and J usage is TRBJ2-1; TRBD2 matches at 9 bases. The germline gives CDR1 SGHRS, CDR2 YFSETQ. The CDR3 is made up of 17 amino acids. The ends lost 0 bases at V and 7 bases at J; junction bases unmatched: 11. The CDR3 sequence is CASSLEPRASGMNEQFF. In DNA form, the CDR3 reads TGCGCCAGCAGCTTGGAGCCCCGGGCTAGCGGGATGAATGAGCAGTTCTTC.

Details on this clonotype: It may be a read error: a sequence one base away is much more abundant. The chain couples TRBV30 to TRBJ1-1, with D perhaps matching TRBD1 (6 bases). The CDR3 is 14 amino acids. CDR1 is GTSNPN, CDR2 SVGIG, per germline (reference sequence). Trimming removed 4 bases from V and 7 bases from J, with 19 bases in between. The CDR3 loop is CAWNFGGAGIEAFF. CDR3 DNA sequence: TGTGCCTGGAATTTTGGGGGCGCCGGCATTGAAGCTTTCTTT.

This clonotype was observed many times. This chain connects TRBV9 to TRBJ1-5; 9 bases are shared with TRBD1. The CDR3 spans 13 residues. Losses at the gene ends were 5 bases for V and 4 bases for J; bases not matched to a gene: 1. The germline CDR1 and CDR2 sequences are SGDLS and YYNGEE. In DNA form, the CDR3 reads TGTGCCAGCAGTGGACAGGGGAATCAGCCCCAGCATTTT. Residues: CASSGQGNQPQHF.

The table lists this clonotype with many counts. This chain joins TRBV28 and TRBJ2-7; TRBD2 aligns across 8 bases. The CDR3 extends over 15 amino acids. Germline loops: CDR1 MDHEN, CDR2 SYDVKM. V shed 3 bases and J 7 bases; nucleotides not matched to a gene: 11. The CDR3: CASSLRTAGVFEQYF. The CDR3 coding sequence is TGTGCCAGCAGTTTGAGGACAGCGGGAGTCTTTGAGCAGTACTTC.

This clonotype appeared many times. The rearrangement uses TRBV30 and TRBJ2-5; D is unresolved. This CDR3 is 16 amino acids long. The V end was cut by 0 bases, the J end by 0 bases, with 14 bases between. CDR1 is GTSNPN and CDR2 is SVGIG in the germline V gene (reference sequence). CDR3 protein: CAWSVLERTNQETQYF. CDR3 bases: TGTGCCTGGAGTGTTCTCGAGCGAACAAACCAAGAGACCCAGTACTTC.

A remark on this clonotype: Germline and junction disagree at one end, which may indicate a read error. The rearrangement links TRBV29-1 to TRBJ2-7; TRBD1 matches at 8 bases. Germline V gene sequence: CDR1 SQVTM, CDR2 ANQGSEA. The CDR3 totals 13 residues. The CDR3 nucleotides read TGCAGCGCCACGACAGGGGCTACCTACGGGCAGTACTTC. It codes for CSATTGATYGQYF.

This clonotype was observed at least ten times. V is TRBV20-1 and J is TRBJ2-1; D is possibly TRBD2 (6 bases). The CDR3 spans 19 residues. Germline V CDR1 and CDR2: DFQATT, SNEGSKA (reference sequence). Trimming took 5 bases from V and 3 from J, leaving 29 bases between them. This CDR3 is CSAYPPLSGSSVDYNEQFF. CDR3 DNA sequence: TGCAGTGCTTACCCGCCTCTATCGGGGTCTAGCGTGGACTACAATGAGCAGTTCTTC.

This clonotype was counted ten times or more. The chain has TRBV6-1 and TRBJ1-1; D is perhaps TRBD1 (6 bases). The CDR3 length is 13 residues. V was shortened by 2 bases and J by 7 bases, with 11 bases between the two germline ends. The germline CDR1 and CDR2 sequences are MNHNS and SASEGT. The CDR3 protein is CASSEPGGSEAFF. The CDR3 DNA sequence: TGTGCCAGCAGTGAACCGGGGGGCAGTGAAGCTTTCTTT.

This clonotype came up many times. The rearrangement uses TRBV6-1 and TRBJ1-5, with a weak D call TRBD1 (5 bases). The germline V and J ends were trimmed by 0 bases and 5 bases, with 8 bases remaining between them. Germline-derived CDR1 and CDR2 are MNHNS and SASEGT. This CDR3 spans 14 amino acids. The CDR3 bases are TGTGCCAGCAGTGAAGCGTTGGGGGATCAGCCCCAGCATTTT. This sequence encodes CASSEALGDQPQHF.

This clonotype was seen many times. This rearrangement joins TRBV6-2 or TRBV6-3 to TRBJ1-1, with 9 positions matching TRBD1. Germline loops: CDR1 MNHEY, CDR2 SVGEGT. Trimming cost V 6 bases and J 7 bases; bases outside gene matches: 9. The CDR3 runs 14 residues. Written as DNA, the CDR3 is TGTGCCAGCAGCCCTATCGGACAGGGGTTTGAAGCTTTCTTT. It is translated as CASSPIGQGFEAFF.

A word on this clonotype: No conserved phenylalanine or tryptophan ends this CDR3, so it is likely a read error. The rearrangement joins TRBV7-2 to TRBJ2-7; D is perhaps TRBD1 (5 bases). From germline, CDR1 is SGHTA and CDR2 FQGNSA. This CDR3 spans 14 amino acids. CDR3 coding DNA: TGTGCCAGCAGCTTAGTGACAGTTGCCTACGGGCAGTACCTC. Protein sequence: CASSLVTVAYGQYL.

This clonotype was seen ten or more times. The chain carries TRBV20-1 and TRBJ2-1, with TRBD2 matching 8 bases. Germline V CDR1 and CDR2: DFQATT, SNEGSKA (reference sequence). The CDR3 totals 14 residues. The junction had 7 bases not matched to a gene; V was cut back by 7 bases and J by 2 bases. CDR3 in amino acids: CSVPISGAYNEQFF. As DNA, the CDR3 is TGCAGTGTTCCCATTAGCGGGGCCTACAATGAGCAGTTCTTC.

Turning to this clonotype: The junction departs from germline at one end; a sequencing error may be responsible. The chain couples TRBV7-9 to TRBJ2-2, with D possibly TRBD2 on 5 matching bases. CDR3 length equals 13 residues. Germline V gene lookup returns CDR1 SEHNR and CDR2 FQNEAQ (reference sequence). The chain's CDR3 is CASSLGFTGELVF. DNA of the CDR3: TGTGCCAGCAGCTTAGGGTTTACCGGGGAGCTGGTTTTT. The entire variable domain, with the rest obtained from reference TRBV7-9 and TRBJ2-2, is as follows: DTGVSQNPRHKITKRGQNVTFRCDPISEHNRLYWYRQTLGQGPEFLTYFQNEAQLEKSRLLSDRFSAERPKGSFSTLEIQRTEQGDSAMYLCASSLGFTGELVFGEGSRLTVL.

The chain recombines TRBV7-9 with TRBJ1-1; D remains unclear. The germline V gene encodes CDR1 SEHNR and CDR2 FQNEAQ (reference sequence). Trimming left V 6 bases short and J 0 bases short, with 17 bases between. The CDR3 covers 16 residues. The CDR3 coding sequence is TGTGCCAGCAGTAACCGGGGTGGGCCATTGAACACTGAAGCTTTCTTT. It is translated as CASSNRGGPLNTEAFF.